The T cell receptor beta chain under discussion was sequenced for a study of blood T cell repertoires in COVID-19. Original processing methods: Reference gene primer amplification gave nucleated cell count estimates. The repertoire was sequenced with immunoSEQ multiplex PCR; TCRdb's copy has only in-frame clones and lacks some. The DNA was the basis for D and trimming; V, J and clone size are from that table. The sample consists of about 75,000 clones, roughly 90% of them appearing once. CDR1 is MGHRA and CDR2 is YSYEKL in the germline V gene. The V gene lost 1 base and the J gene lost 0 bases, with 12 bases spanning the gap. CDR3 length: 16 residues.

This chain links TRBV4-1 with TRBJ1-2; D is undetermined. The sample consisted of peripheral blood. The origin of this receptor is a human donor in a cohort sampled during active COVID-19. CDR3 nucleotides: TGCGCCAGCAGCCAAGCAAGCAGGAACACTAACTATGGCTACACCTTC. Amino acids: CASSQASRNTNYGYTF.